This TCR beta chain was sequenced during a study of T cells in narcolepsy. Whole-study findings and limits: Autoreactive clone sequences were missing from some blood memory CD4+ repertoires.

Concerning this clone itself: The antigen is unknown.

TCRdb's table, derived via immunoSEQ multiplex PCR, lists solely in-frame clones and lacks some. This sample has roughly 25,000 clones, with 85% to 90% found just once. Germline V gene data show CDR1 as MDHEN and CDR2 as SYDVKM. V dropped 5 bases and J dropped 6; count of bases not matched to a gene: 6. This CDR3 has 14 amino acids. The clonotype originates from a human donor with narcolepsy. V and J are TRBV28 and TRBJ2-7; 11 bases match TRBD2. The sequencing sample was made of CD45RA- memory CD4+ T cells from PBMCs. This chain's CDR3 is CASSQTSGTIEQYF. The DNA for the CDR3 is TGTGCCAGCAGTCAGACTAGCGGGACGATCGAGCAGTACTTC.